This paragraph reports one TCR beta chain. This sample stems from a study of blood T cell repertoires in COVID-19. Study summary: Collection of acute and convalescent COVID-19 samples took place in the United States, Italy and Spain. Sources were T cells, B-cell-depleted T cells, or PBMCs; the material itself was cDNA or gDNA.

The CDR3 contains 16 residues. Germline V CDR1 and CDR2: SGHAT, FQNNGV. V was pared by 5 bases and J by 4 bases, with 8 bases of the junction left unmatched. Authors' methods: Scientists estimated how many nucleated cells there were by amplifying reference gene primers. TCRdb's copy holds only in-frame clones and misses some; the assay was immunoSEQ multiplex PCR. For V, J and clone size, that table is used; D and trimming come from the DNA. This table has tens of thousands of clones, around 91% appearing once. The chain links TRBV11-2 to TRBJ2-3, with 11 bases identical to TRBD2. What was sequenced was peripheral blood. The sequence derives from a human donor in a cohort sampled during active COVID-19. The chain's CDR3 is CASSRLRLAGSDTQYF. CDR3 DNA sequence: TGTGCCAGCAGCCGCTTGAGACTAGCGGGGTCAGATACGCAGTATTTT.